The rows below give T cell receptor beta chains drawn from one sample of a study of blood T cell repertoires in COVID-19. Clones were sequenced by immunoSEQ multiplex PCR, and TCRdb holds only the in-frame ones, with some missing. The table shows approximately 200,000 clones, with approximately 79% occurring only once. Sequencing was performed on peripheral blood. These receptors all stem from a man aged 55 to 70 with active or convalescent COVID-19. Both conserved end residues are part of each CDR3. The D gene is left open where the match is weak. Where a row states a size, it is once, few, many or the class of an expanded clone; other rows omit it.

v_gene	d_gene	abundance	j_gene	CDR3aa	CDR3nt
TRBV5-4	TRBD1	.	TRBJ2-5	CASSLLGQGRETQYF	TGTGCCAGCAGCTTGCTTGGACAGGGCAGGGAGACCCAGTACTTC
TRBV2	.	.	TRBJ1-6	CASSDRDTYNSPLHF	TGTGCCAGCAGTGACCGGGACACCTATAATTCACCCCTCCACTTT
TRBV12-3/TRBV12-4	.	.	TRBJ1-2	CASTPPGFYGYTF	TGTGCCAGCACCCCCCCAGGGTTCTATGGCTACACCTTC
TRBV27	TRBD2	.	TRBJ2-1	CASSSPGLAGLATVQFF	TGTGCCAGCAGTTCCCCGGGACTAGCGGGTCTGGCTACCGTGCAGTTCTTC
TRBV10-3	.	.	TRBJ2-5	CAISERTSPQETQYF	TGTGCCATCAGTGAGCGCACTAGCCCTCAAGAGACCCAGTACTTC
TRBV13	TRBD2	.	TRBJ2-1	CASSPSTEAGDYNEQFF	TGTGCCAGCAGTCCTTCAACAGAGGCGGGAGACTACAATGAGCAGTTCTTC
TRBV12-3/TRBV12-4	TRBD2	.	TRBJ2-1	CASSFLAVNEQFF	TGTGCCAGCAGTTTTCTAGCGGTGAATGAGCAGTTCTTC
TRBV7-9	.	once	TRBJ2-3	CASSLSISTDTQYF	TGTGCCAGCAGCTTATCAATTAGCACAGATACGCAGTATTTT
TRBV7-6	TRBD2	.	TRBJ2-7	CASSPLAGAYEQYF	TGTGCCAGCAGCCCACTAGCGGGGGCCTACGAGCAGTACTTC
TRBV4-3	.	.	TRBJ2-5	CASSQGMSTGIETQYF	TGCGCCAGCAGCCAAGGAATGTCCACCGGGATTGAGACCCAGTACTTC
TRBV29-1	TRBD1	once	TRBJ2-2	CSAGQGELFF	TGCAGTGCAGGACAGGGTGAGCTGTTTTTT
TRBV5-5	TRBD2	.	TRBJ2-2	CASSLGSGGGSAGELFF	TGTGCCAGCAGCTTGGGTAGCGGAGGCGGGAGCGCCGGGGAGCTGTTTTTT
TRBV29-1	.	.	TRBJ1-1	CSVADGSGTEAFF	TGCAGCGTCGCCGACGGATCGGGGACTGAAGCTTTCTTT
TRBV5-1	TRBD2	.	TRBJ2-1	CASSASLAGDSKFF	TGCGCCAGCAGCGCCTCACTAGCGGGAGATAGCAAGTTCTTC
TRBV24-1	TRBD1	.	TRBJ2-7	CATGQGTGGIYEQYF	TGTGCCACCGGACAAGGGACAGGAGGGATTTACGAGCAGTACTTC
TRBV5-6	TRBD1	.	TRBJ2-7	CASSLVDRGHEQYF	TGTGCCAGCAGCTTGGTGGACAGGGGGCACGAGCAGTACTTC
TRBV28	.	.	TRBJ2-7	CASTERAPYEQYF	TGTGCCAGCACTGAGCGGGCGCCCTACGAGCAGTACTTC
TRBV24-1	.	.	TRBJ2-2	CATGKQGNTGELFF	TGTGCCACCGGAAAACAGGGGAACACCGGGGAGCTGTTTTTT
TRBV28	.	.	TRBJ1-1	CASSRGGYTEAFF	TGTGCCAGCAGCCGGGGGGGGTACACTGAAGCTTTCTTT
TRBV9	.	.	TRBJ2-3	CASSVDGGATDTQYF	TGTGCCAGCAGCGTTGACGGGGGAGCTACAGATACGCAGTATTTT
TRBV7-2	.	.	TRBJ1-1	CASSFGGGLAEAFF	TGTGCCAGCAGCTTCGGGGGAGGGTTAGCTGAAGCTTTCTTT
TRBV5-6	TRBD2	.	TRBJ2-7	CASTLTSGSSYEQYF	TGTGCCAGCACCCTAACTAGCGGGAGTTCCTACGAGCAGTACTTC
TRBV20-1	.	.	TRBJ2-1	CSASAGSSYNEQFF	TGCAGTGCTAGTGCGGGAAGCTCCTACAATGAGCAGTTCTTC
TRBV30	TRBD2	.	TRBJ2-1	CALGLAINNEQFF	TGTGCCTTGGGACTAGCGATCAATAATGAGCAGTTCTTC
TRBV28	.	few	TRBJ2-6	CASNSGAFGANVLTF	TGTGCCAGCAATTCTGGAGCGTTTGGGGCCAACGTCCTGACTTTC
TRBV18	TRBD1	.	TRBJ2-5	CASSRGQAETQYF	TGTGCCAGCTCACGGGGACAGGCGGAGACCCAGTACTTC
TRBV24-1	.	.	TRBJ2-3	CATSDYTGITDTQYF	TGTGCCACCAGTGATTATACAGGTATCACAGATACGCAGTATTTT
TRBV4-2	.	few	TRBJ1-6	CASSQGPSPLHF	TGTGCCAGCAGCCAAGGGCCTTCACCCCTCCACTTT
TRBV14	.	.	TRBJ2-1	CASSQPSTRNEQFF	TGTGCCAGCAGCCAACCGAGTACTAGGAATGAGCAGTTCTTC
TRBV15	TRBD1	.	TRBJ2-2	CATTTTGGNTGELFF	TGTGCCACCACGACGACAGGGGGCAACACCGGGGAGCTGTTTTTT
TRBV6-1	.	.	TRBJ2-1	CASSEALRGLSSYNEQFF	TGTGCCAGCAGTGAAGCGCTACGAGGATTGAGCTCCTACAATGAGCAGTTCTTC
TRBV9	TRBD1	once	TRBJ2-7	CASSVGTGDYEQYF	TGTGCCAGCAGCGTGGGGACAGGGGACTACGAGCAGTACTTC
TRBV28	.	.	TRBJ2-2	CASQGIGGELFF	TGTGCCAGTCAGGGGATCGGCGGGGAGCTGTTTTTT
TRBV19	.	.	TRBJ2-7	CASSITSGPLGEQYF	TGTGCCAGTAGTATAACGTCAGGGCCACTGGGAGAGCAGTACTTC
TRBV7-9	TRBD1	once	TRBJ1-2	CASSFRGRSGYTF	TGTGCCAGCAGCTTCAGGGGGCGAAGTGGCTACACCTTC
TRBV19	TRBD1	.	TRBJ2-7	CASSLGQGAYYEQYF	TGTGCCAGTAGTCTCGGACAGGGGGCCTACTACGAGCAGTACTTC
TRBV5-4	.	.	TRBJ2-3	CASSQWTEQDTQYF	TGTGCCAGCAGCCAGTGGACAGAACAAGATACGCAGTATTTT